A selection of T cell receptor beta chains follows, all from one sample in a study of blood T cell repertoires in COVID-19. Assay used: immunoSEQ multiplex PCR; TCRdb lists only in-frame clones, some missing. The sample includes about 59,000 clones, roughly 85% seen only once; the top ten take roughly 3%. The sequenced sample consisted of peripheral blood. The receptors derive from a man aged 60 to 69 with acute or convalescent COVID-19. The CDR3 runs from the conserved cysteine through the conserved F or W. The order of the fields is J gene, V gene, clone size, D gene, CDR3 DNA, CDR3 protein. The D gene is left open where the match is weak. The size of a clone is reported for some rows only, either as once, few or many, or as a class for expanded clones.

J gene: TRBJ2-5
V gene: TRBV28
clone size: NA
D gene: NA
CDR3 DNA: TGTGCCAGCAGGCCGGGGGAGTTGGGTGAGACCCAGTACTTC
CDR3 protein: CASRPGELGETQYF

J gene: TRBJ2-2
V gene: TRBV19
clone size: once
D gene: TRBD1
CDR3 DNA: TGTGCCAGTAGCCCGGACAGGTGGACCGGGGAGCTGTTTTTT
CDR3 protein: CASSPDRWTGELFF

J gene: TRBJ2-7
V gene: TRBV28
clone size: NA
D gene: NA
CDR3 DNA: TGTGCCAGCAGAAAGCTAGGCTACGAGCAGTACTTC
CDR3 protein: CASRKLGYEQYF

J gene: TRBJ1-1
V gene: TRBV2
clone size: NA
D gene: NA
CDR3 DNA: TGTGCCAGCAGTCGGGACTCGAACACTGAAGCTTTCTTT
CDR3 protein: CASSRDSNTEAFF

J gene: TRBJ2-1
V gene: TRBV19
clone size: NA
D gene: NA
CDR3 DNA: TGTGCCAGTAGTATTTCCCATTATGAGCAGTTCTTC
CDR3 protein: CASSISHYEQFF

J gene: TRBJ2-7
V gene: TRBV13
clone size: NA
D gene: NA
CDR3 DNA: TGTGCCAGCAGCCACCATCCGGGGGGGACAGGGTCCTACGAGCAGTACTTC
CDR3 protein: CASSHHPGGTGSYEQYF

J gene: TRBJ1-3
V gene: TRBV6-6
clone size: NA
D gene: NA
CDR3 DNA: TGTGCCAGCAGTTACTCTGAACTTTCGGGAAACACCATATATTTT
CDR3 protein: CASSYSELSGNTIYF

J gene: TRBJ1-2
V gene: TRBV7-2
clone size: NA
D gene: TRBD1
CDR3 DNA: TGTGCCAGCAGCCGCCCCCGGCAGGGGGTAAGTTCTGACTATGGCTACACCTTC
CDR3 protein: CASSRPRQGVSSDYGYTF

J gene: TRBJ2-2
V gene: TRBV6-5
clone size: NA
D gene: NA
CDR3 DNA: TGTGCCAGCAGTTCCTGGAGCACCGGGGAGCTGTTTTTT
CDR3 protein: CASSSWSTGELFF

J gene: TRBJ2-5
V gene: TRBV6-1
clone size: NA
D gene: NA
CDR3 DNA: TGTGCCAGCAGTGAACTAGCTGAGACCCAGTACTTC
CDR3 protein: CASSELAETQYF

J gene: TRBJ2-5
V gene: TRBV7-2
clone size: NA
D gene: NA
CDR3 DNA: TGTGCCAGCAGCTTCACTCTAGCCGCCGCAGAGACCCAGTACTTC
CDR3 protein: CASSFTLAAAETQYF

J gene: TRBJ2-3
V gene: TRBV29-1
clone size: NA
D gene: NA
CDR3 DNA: TGCAGCGTTGAAGGCGGGACCTCAGATACGCAGTATTTT
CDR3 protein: CSVEGGTSDTQYF

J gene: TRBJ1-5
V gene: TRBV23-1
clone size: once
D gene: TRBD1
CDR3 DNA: TGCGCCAGCAGACCCCGGGACAGGGGTTCTCAGCCCCAGCATTTT
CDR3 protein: CASRPRDRGSQPQHF

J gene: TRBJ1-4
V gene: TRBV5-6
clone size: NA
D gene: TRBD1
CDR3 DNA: TGTGCCAGCAGCTCTTCAAGACAGGGAACCTATAATGAAAAACTGTTTTTT
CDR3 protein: CASSSSRQGTYNEKLFF

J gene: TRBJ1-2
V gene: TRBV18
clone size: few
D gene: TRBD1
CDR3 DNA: TGTGCCAGCTCACCTAACAGGGGAGGTGACTATGGCTACACCTTC
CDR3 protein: CASSPNRGGDYGYTF

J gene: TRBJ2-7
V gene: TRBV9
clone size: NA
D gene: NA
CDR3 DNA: TGTGCCAGCAGCGTAGCTATAAATCGCGAGCAGTACTTC
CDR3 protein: CASSVAINREQYF

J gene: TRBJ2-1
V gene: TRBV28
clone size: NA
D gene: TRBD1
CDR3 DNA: TGTGCCAGCAGTTCCCGACAGGGAATTCAGTTCTTC
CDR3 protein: CASSSRQGIQFF

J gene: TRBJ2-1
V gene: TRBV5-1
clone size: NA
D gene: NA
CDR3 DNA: TGCGCCAGCAGCTTGATGGGGGGGCCTAGCTCCTACAATGAGCAGTTCTTC
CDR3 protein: CASSLMGGPSSYNEQFF

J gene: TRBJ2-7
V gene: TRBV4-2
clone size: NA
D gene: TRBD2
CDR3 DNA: TGTGCCAGCAGCCAAGTGACTAGCGGGAGGGGGTCCTACGAGCAGTACTTC
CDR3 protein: CASSQVTSGRGSYEQYF

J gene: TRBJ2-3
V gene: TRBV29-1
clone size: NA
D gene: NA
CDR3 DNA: TGCAGCGTTGAGGAGGGGACAGTTGGGAATACGCAGTATTTT
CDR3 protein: CSVEEGTVGNTQYF

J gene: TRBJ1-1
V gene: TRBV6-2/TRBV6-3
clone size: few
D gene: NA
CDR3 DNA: TGTGCCAGCAGTTACGAGGGGAGGTCCACTGAAGCTTTCTTT
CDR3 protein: CASSYEGRSTEAFF

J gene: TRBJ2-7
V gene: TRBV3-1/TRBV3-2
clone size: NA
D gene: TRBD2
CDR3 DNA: TGTGCCAGCAGCCCCGGGGGGGCGCCTTATTCCGAGCAGTACTTC
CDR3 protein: CASSPGGAPYSEQYF

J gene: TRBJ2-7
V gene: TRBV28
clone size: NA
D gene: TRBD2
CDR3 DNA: TGTGCCAGCAGTCCACACCCCGGGACTAGCGGGAGCGGGGCCTACGAGCAGTACTTC
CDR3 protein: CASSPHPGTSGSGAYEQYF

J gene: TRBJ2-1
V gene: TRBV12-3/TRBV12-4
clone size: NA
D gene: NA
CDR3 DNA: TGTGCCAGCAGTTCCTTAGCGTCGGGTGAGCAGTTCTTC
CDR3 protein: CASSSLASGEQFF

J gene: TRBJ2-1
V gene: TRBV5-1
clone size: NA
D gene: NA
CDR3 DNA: TGCGCCAGCAGGGTTAGCGGAGCCTACAATGAGCAGTTCTTC
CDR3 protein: CASRVSGAYNEQFF

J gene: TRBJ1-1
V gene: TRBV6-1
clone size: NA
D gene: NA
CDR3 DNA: TGTGCCAGCAGTGATACAGGGCAAACTGAAGCTTTCTTT
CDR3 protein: CASSDTGQTEAFF

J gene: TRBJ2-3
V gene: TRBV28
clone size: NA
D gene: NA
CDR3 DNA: TGTGCCAGCAGTATCCGGGGGAGGACAGATACGCAGTATTTT
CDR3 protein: CASSIRGRTDTQYF

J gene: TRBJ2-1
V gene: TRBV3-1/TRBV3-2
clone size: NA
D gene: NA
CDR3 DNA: TGTGCCAGCAGCCTTCTAACCTACAATGAGCAGTTCTTC
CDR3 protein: CASSLLTYNEQFF

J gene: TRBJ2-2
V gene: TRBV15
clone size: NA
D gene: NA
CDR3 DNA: TGTGCCACCAGCAGAGATGAGACCGGGGAGCTGTTTTTT
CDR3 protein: CATSRDETGELFF

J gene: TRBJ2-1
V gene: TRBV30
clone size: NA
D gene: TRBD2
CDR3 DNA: TGTGCCTGGAGTGTGGAGGGAGGGATCAATGAGCAGTTCTTC
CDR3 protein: CAWSVEGGINEQFF

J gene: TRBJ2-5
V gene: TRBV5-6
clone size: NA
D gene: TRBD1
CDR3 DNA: TGTGCCAGCAGCTTGGTTGAGGGGACAGGGGATGGAGAGACCCAGTACTTC
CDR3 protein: CASSLVEGTGDGETQYF

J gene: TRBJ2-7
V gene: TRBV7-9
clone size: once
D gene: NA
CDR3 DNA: TGTGCCAGCAGCGCGTCTTCAGGGTCCCTGAGGGAGCAGTACTTC
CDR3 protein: CASSASSGSLREQYF

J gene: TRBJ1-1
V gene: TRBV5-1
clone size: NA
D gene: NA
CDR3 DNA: TGCGCCAGCAGCTTGCCCGGAGGATTCTACACTGAAGCTTTCTTT
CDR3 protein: CASSLPGGFYTEAFF

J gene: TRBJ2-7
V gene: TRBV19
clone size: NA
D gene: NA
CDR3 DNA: TGTGCCAGTAGTCGTACTAGTACCACCACCTACGAGCAGTACTTC
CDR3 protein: CASSRTSTTTYEQYF

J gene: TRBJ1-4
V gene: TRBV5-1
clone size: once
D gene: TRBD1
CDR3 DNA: TGCGCCAGCGGCAACAGGGGTTTGGATGAAAAACTGTTTTTT
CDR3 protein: CASGNRGLDEKLFF

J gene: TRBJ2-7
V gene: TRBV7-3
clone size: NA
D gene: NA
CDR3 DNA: TGTGCCAGCAGTGCCGGGCTAGCAACCTACGAGCAGTACTTC
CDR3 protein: CASSAGLATYEQYF

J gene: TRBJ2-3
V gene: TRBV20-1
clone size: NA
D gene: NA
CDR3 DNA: TGCAGTGCTAGAGCGGGGAATACGCAGTATTTT
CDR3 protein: CSARAGNTQYF

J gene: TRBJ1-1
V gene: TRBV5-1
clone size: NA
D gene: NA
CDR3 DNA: TGCGCCAGCAGCTCCAACAGAATGAACACTGAAGCTTTCTTT
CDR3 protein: CASSSNRMNTEAFF

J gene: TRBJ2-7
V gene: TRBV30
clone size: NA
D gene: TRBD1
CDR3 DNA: TGTGCCTGGGCGACAGGGGGCAACTACGAGCAGTACTTC
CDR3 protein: CAWATGGNYEQYF

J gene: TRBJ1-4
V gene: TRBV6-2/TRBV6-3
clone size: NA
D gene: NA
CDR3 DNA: TGTGCCAGCAGTTACTCCCGGGAGGGGCGAGAAAAACTGTTTTTT
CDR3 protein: CASSYSREGREKLFF

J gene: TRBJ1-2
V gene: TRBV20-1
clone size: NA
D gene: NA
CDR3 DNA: TGCAAAGGAGGGACTAACTATGGCTACACCTTC
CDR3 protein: CKGGTNYGYTF

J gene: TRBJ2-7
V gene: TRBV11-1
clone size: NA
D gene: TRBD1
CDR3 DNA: TGTGCCAGCAGCGCAACCGGGACAGGGATGTACGAGCAGTACTTC
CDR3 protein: CASSATGTGMYEQYF

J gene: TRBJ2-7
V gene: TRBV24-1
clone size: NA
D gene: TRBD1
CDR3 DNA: TGTGCCACCAGTGATGACAGGGACGAGCAGTACTTC
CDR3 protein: CATSDDRDEQYF

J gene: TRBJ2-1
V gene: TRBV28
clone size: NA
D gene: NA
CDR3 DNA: TGTGCCAGCAGTTTAGGAGAAGCGGACAATGAGCAGTTCTTC
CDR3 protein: CASSLGEADNEQFF

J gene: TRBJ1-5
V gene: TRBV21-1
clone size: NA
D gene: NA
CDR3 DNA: TGTGCCAGCAGCAAACTCGACAGGGGATCTCAGCCCCAGCATTTT
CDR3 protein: CASSKLDRGSQPQHF

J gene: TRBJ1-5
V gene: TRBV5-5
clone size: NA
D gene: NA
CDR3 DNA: TGTGCCAGCAGCCCGACAGAGAACAATCAGCCCCAGCATTTT
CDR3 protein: CASSPTENNQPQHF